This passage covers 15 T cell receptor beta chains from one sample sequenced in a study of Siglec-9 on CD8 T cells in melanoma. Assay: immunoSEQ multiplex PCR; the TCRdb copy retains only in-frame clones and omits some. The table lists some 27,000 clones, more than 80% of them singletons. Sequencing was performed on Siglec-9- CD8+ T cells sorted from blood. These receptors all stem from a human donor in good health.

The rearrangement links TRBV7-8 to TRBJ1-1; possibly TRBD1 for D (5 bases). Germline V CDR1 and CDR2: SGHVS, FQNEAQ. CDR3 length equals 15 residues. Trimming took 0 bases from V and 4 from J, leaving 12 bases between them. CDR3 amino acids: CASSLAGGGGTEAFF. CDR3 DNA: TGTGCCAGCAGCTTAGCAGGCGGCGGGGGCACTGAAGCTTTCTTT.

This clone was seen only once. J is TRBJ2-1 and V is TRBV6-4; D might be TRBD2 (6 bases). The CDR3 spans 16 residues. Germline CDR1 MRHNA, CDR2 SNTAGT. Trimming pared 6 bases from V and 3 bases from J, leaving 18 bases between. The CDR3 loop reads CASSHLGGELYNEQFF. In DNA form, the CDR3 reads TGTGCCAGCAGCCATCTGGGGGGAGAGCTCTACAATGAGCAGTTCTTC.

This chain uses TRBV4-1 with TRBJ2-3; 9 nucleotides line up with TRBD1. Germline assignment: CDR1 MGHRA and CDR2 YSYEKL. J gave up 3 bases and V 7 bases, and 11 bases lay outside the gene matches. The CDR3 sequence is 16 residues long. CDR3 nucleotides: TGCGCCAGCAAAACCTACAAGGACAGGGGTACAGATACGCAGTATTTT. Amino acid sequence: CASKTYKDRGTDTQYF.

The chain combines TRBV7-3 with TRBJ2-5, with no clear D. CDR3 length equals 13 residues. The V end was cut by 3 bases, the J end by 4 bases, with 9 bases between. Looked up from germline, CDR1 is SGHTA and CDR2 is FQGTGA. The CDR3 region is CASSFSIRETQYF. CDR3 in DNA: TGTGCCAGCAGCTTTAGCATTCGAGAGACCCAGTACTTC.

The rearrangement joins TRBV6-5 to TRBJ1-1; maybe TRBD1 (6 bases). Germline loops: CDR1 MNHEY, CDR2 SVGAGI. This CDR3 spans 11 amino acids. Trimming pared 8 bases from V and 5 bases from J, leaving 9 bases between. For the CDR3, the DNA is TGTGCCAGCGGCAGGGGAACTGAAGCTTTCTTT. This codes for CASGRGTEAFF.

The rearrangement links TRBV5-6 to TRBJ1-1; the D is unclear. V lost 1 base to trimming and J lost 8 bases, with 12 bases between them. CDR1 and CDR2 (germline): SGHDT, YYEEEE. This CDR3 has 13 amino acids. CDR3 DNA sequence: TGTGCCAGCAGCTTGAACTCCCCTCAGGAAGCTTTCTTT. It translates to CASSLNSPQEAFF.

In DNA form, the CDR3 reads TGCGCCAGCAGCCAATCGACAGTACACGAGCAGTACTTC. Its protein is CASSQSTVHEQYF. The chain has TRBV4-1 and TRBJ2-7; possibly TRBD1 for D (5 bases). The CDR3 is 13 amino acids. The germline gives CDR1 MGHRA, CDR2 YSYEKL. The V and J ends lost 2 bases and 5 bases respectively, with 10 bases between them.

V usage is TRBV27 and J usage is TRBJ2-7; D unclear. V shed 1 base and J shed 4 bases, with 11 bases lying between them. Germline values: CDR1 MNHEY, CDR2 SMNVEV (reference sequence). The CDR3 spans 14 residues. CDR3 amino acids: CASSLYPNSYEQYV. CDR3 nucleotides: TGTGCCAGCAGTTTATATCCAAACTCTTACGAGCAGTACGTC.

The rearrangement links TRBV7-9 to TRBJ2-1; D unclear. Trimming left V 1 base short and J 6 bases short, with 10 bases between. CDR1 and CDR2 from the germline V gene are SEHNR and FQNEAQ (reference sequence). The CDR3 has 14 amino acids. CDR3 sequence reads: CASSLVSTGNEQFF. The CDR3 nucleotides read TGTGCCAGCAGCTTAGTGTCGACGGGCAATGAGCAGTTCTTC.

J is TRBJ1-2 and V is TRBV14; D gene unclear. Trimming removed 1 base at V and 8 bases at J, with 8 bases between. The germline V gene has CDR1 SGHDN and CDR2 FVKESK. The CDR3 contains 12 residues. CDR3 nucleotides: TGTGCCAGCAGCCAAGGAATTGGGGGCTACACCTTC. Translating gives CASSQGIGGYTF. The full variable domain, its missing parts supplied by reference TRBV14 and TRBJ1-2, is EAGVTQFPSHSVIEKGQTVTLRCDPISGHDNLYWYRRVMGKEIKFLLHFVKESKQDESGMPNNRFLAERTGGTYSTLKVQPAELEDSGVYFCASSQGIGGYTFGSGTRLTVV.

The J gene is TRBJ2-7, the V gene TRBV18, with D perhaps given as TRBD1 or TRBD2 (6 bases each). V was pared by 2 bases and J by 2 bases, with 16 bases between. This CDR3 comprises 16 residues. Germline V gene lookup returns CDR1 KGHSH and CDR2 LQKENI. CDR3 sequence (DNA): TGTGCCAGCTCACCATTACGGGGGCTTCGAACCTACGAGCAGTACTTC. Encoded protein: CASSPLRGLRTYEQYF. The full variable domain, completed using reference TRBV18 and TRBJ2-7, is NAGVMQNPRHLVRRRGQEARLRCSPMKGHSHVYWYRQLPEEGLKFMVYLQKENIIDESGMPKERFSAEFPKEGPSILRIQQVVRGDSAAYFCASSPLRGLRTYEQYFGPGTRLTVT.

V gene TRBV5-5 combines with J gene TRBJ2-7; D is unclear. Trimming stripped 10 bases from V and 1 base from J, with 18 bases between. CDR3 length: 14 residues. Germline V CDR1 and CDR2: SGHKS, YYEKEE (reference sequence). This CDR3 is CASSVGVGSYEQYF. The CDR3 DNA is TGTGCCTCCAGCGTCGGAGTCGGGTCCTACGAGCAGTACTTC.

The gene calls are TRBV4-1 and TRBJ1-1; 9 positions match TRBD1. The V gene end was trimmed by 4 bases and the J gene end by 6 bases; junction bases not matched to a gene: 9. CDR1 and CDR2 (germline): MGHRA, YSYEKL. The CDR3 is 15 residues long. The CDR3 here is CASSPLGQGSSEAFF. The CDR3 DNA follows: TGCGCCAGCAGCCCTTTGGGACAGGGTAGCTCTGAAGCTTTCTTT.

J is TRBJ1-5 and V is TRBV27, with a possible D match to TRBD1 (5 bases). CDR3 length: 19 amino acids. V was cut by 0 bases and J by 2 bases, with 20 bases left in between. Germline CDR1 and CDR2: MNHEY and SMNVEV (reference sequence). CDR3 coding DNA: TGTGCCAGCAGTTTATCGGGGACTGGACTATATTTCGGCAATCAGCCCCAGCATTTT. This encodes CASSLSGTGLYFGNQPQHF.

The V and J genes are TRBV27 and TRBJ2-3; TRBD2 matches 9 bases. V lost 5 bases and J lost 2; bases outside the gene matches: 5. Germline lookup yields CDR1 MNHEY and CDR2 SMNVEV (reference sequence). This CDR3 contains 15 residues. This chain's CDR3 is CASSRLAEITDTQYF. The CDR3 nucleotides read TGTGCCAGCAGTCGACTAGCGGAGATCACAGATACGCAGTATTTT.